This T cell receptor (beta chain) was sequenced in a study of cytomegalovirus exposure and HLA in healthy donors. About the study: Findings of an earlier analysis included some 110 million unique TCR beta sequences from some 190 million T cells. Falling in the Caucasian-associated ancestry cluster were about four fifths of approximately 410 genotyped donors.

Remarks on this clone: The antigen remains unidentified.

Findings of the study overall: Productive status was seen about 90% or about 30% of the time for most TCR beta V segments in an earlier analysis. By HLA locus, TCR association rates varied in a later analysis, with DRB1 showing the most and HLA-C the fewest.

CDR3 length: 13 amino acids. In germline, CDR1 is MDHEN, CDR2 SYDVKM. Losses at the gene ends were 1 base for V and 4 bases for J; bases not matched to a gene: 0. The PCR made use of 60 Vbeta and 13 Jbeta primers. TCRdb keeps only in-frame clones here, not all; method: immunoSEQ multiplex PCR. The sample consists of roughly 200,000 clones, almost 85% of them appearing once. Sequences were obtained from PBMCs. This receptor was identified in a woman aged 45-59 years in good health and CMV-seronegative. The V call is TRBV28, the J call TRBJ1-2; 7 bases line up with TRBD1. CDR3: CASSLYRGYGYTF. The DNA of the CDR3 is TGTGCCAGCAGTTTATACAGGGGCTATGGCTACACCTTC.